This T cell receptor (beta chain) is drawn from a study of blood T cell repertoires in COVID-19 (dated by TCRdb to about 2020). Regarding the research as a whole: The collaborator samples originated in the United States, Italy and Spain and spanned the acute and convalescent phases of COVID-19. The samples were drawn from two sources: the first 160 participants of the ongoing ImmuneRACE study, and 1,200 or so subjects contributed by 6 global collaborators. A de-identified subject ID, COVID-19 status, age in years and sex were almost always included in the sample metadata. Deeply sampled blood TCRbeta repertoires from subjects exposed to, actively infected with, or recovered from COVID-19 were included in the dataset. The prospective study material was composed of cDNA or gDNA derived from T cells, B-cell-depleted T cells, or PBMCs. A freely available public database, intended as a resource for researchers studying the immune response to SARS-CoV-2, is where the repertoires were released. Where available, HLA class I and class II types were taken from metadata supplied by the sample provider and were not determined by assay-based typing.

TCRbeta CDR3 regions were amplified from genomic DNA by means of the immunoSEQ Assay, a bias-controlled multiplex PCR. Per the source publication's procedure: The number of nucleated cells in each sample was estimated from the amplification of reference gene primers within the assay. Sequence reads were collapsed and filtered to measure the absolute abundance of every unique TCRbeta CDR3 rearrangement. For each sample, productive Simpson clonality was calculated as the square root of Simpson's diversity index across productive rearrangements. TCRdb stores this immuneACCESS table with in-frame sequences only. Part of the clones is absent; in the studies checked, under half of the shortfall reflects unresolved V genes, and no reason is known for the rest. V and J calls and clone size are copied from that table; D and trimming were computed from the DNA. In this sample the table shows about 250,000 clones, approximately 86% of which occur a single time. Around 1.5% of the sample lies in the top ten.

Broad study findings and their caveats: How much clinical and demographic metadata was included differed by source and by participant, and the metadata was provided uncurated.

Another Seattle source contributed samples from volunteer blood donors who had recovered from COVID-19. Collaborating institutions collected whole blood in K2EDTA tubes following their own protocols. For TCRbeta analysis, collaborators shipped samples in one of three forms: frozen whole blood, isolated PBMCs, or DNA extracted from either of those sample types. Only one count was recorded for this clone. No antigen is known for it. Per-base quality was not reported, and no clone a single base away is much larger than it. From the cysteine through the phenylalanine, the CDR3 covers 14 amino acids. The DNA shown is the 42-base CDR3, in frame from base 1. The junction carries 14 bases between V and J, which are trimmed by 6 bases and 6 bases respectively. The CDR1 and CDR2 encoded by the germline V gene are MNHEY and SVGAGI.

The chain uses TRBV6-5 and TRBJ2-2; TRBD2 is possibly the D segment (5 matching bases). Sequenced sample: peripheral blood. The clonotype comes from a woman in her sixties or seventies who had recovered from COVID-19. The CDR3 protein: CASRPPRGPGELFF. The DNA sequence is given as TGTGCCAGCAGACCTCCAAGAGGGCCCGGGGAGCTGTTTTTT.